These T cell receptor beta chains were read from a single sample in a study of beta chain features in type 1 diabetes. Some clones are missing from TCRdb's copy, which holds only in-frame ones; the method was immunoSEQ multiplex PCR. The data contain about 650,000 clones, around 12% of them singletons. Sequencing used naive CD4+ T cells from blood. These receptors were collected from a young man with type 1 diabetes. CDR3s include the opening cysteine and the closing phenylalanine or tryptophan. Each record gives: J gene, V gene, D gene, clone size, CDR3 protein, CDR3 DNA. D genes are given only for firm matches. Only some rows state a clone size, as once, few, many or a class for expanded clones.

j_call: TRBJ2-1; v_call: TRBV9; d_call: TRBD1; clone_size: few; cdr3_aa: CASSSTGEAFNEQFF; cdr3_nt: TGTGCCAGCAGCTCGACAGGGGAAGCGTTCAATGAGCAGTTCTTC
j_call: TRBJ1-4; v_call: TRBV25-1; d_call: .; clone_size: .; cdr3_aa: CASMGGKWTNEKLFF; cdr3_nt: TGTGCCAGCATGGGGGGGAAATGGACTAATGAAAAACTGTTTTTT
j_call: TRBJ2-3; v_call: TRBV6-5; d_call: TRBD1; clone_size: .; cdr3_aa: CASKGTGGDTQYF; cdr3_nt: TGTGCCAGCAAGGGGACAGGTGGAGATACGCAGTATTTT
j_call: TRBJ1-2; v_call: TRBV4-3; d_call: TRBD1; clone_size: once; cdr3_aa: CASSQDRGNYGYTF; cdr3_nt: TGCGCCAGCAGCCAGGACAGGGGGAACTATGGCTACACCTTC
j_call: TRBJ2-5; v_call: TRBV2; d_call: TRBD2; clone_size: .; cdr3_aa: CASSEWWVTGTSGGEETQYF; cdr3_nt: TGTGCCAGCAGTGAATGGTGGGTGACAGGGACTAGCGGGGGAGAGGAGACCCAGTACTTC
j_call: TRBJ1-5; v_call: TRBV7-9; d_call: .; clone_size: .; cdr3_aa: CASSRGGSNQPQHF; cdr3_nt: TGTGCCAGCAGTCGGGGGGGAAGCAATCAGCCCCAGCATTTT
j_call: TRBJ1-3; v_call: TRBV11-1; d_call: .; clone_size: few; cdr3_aa: CASSSRDILSGNTIYF; cdr3_nt: TGTGCCAGCAGCTCCCGGGACATACTCTCTGGAAACACCATATATTTT
j_call: TRBJ1-2; v_call: TRBV28; d_call: TRBD1; clone_size: few; cdr3_aa: CASSRVGQGWDYGYTF; cdr3_nt: TGTGCCAGCAGTCGAGTAGGACAGGGCTGGGACTATGGCTACACCTTC
j_call: TRBJ2-1; v_call: TRBV25-1; d_call: TRBD2; clone_size: few; cdr3_aa: CASRKGGLEAYNEQFF; cdr3_nt: TGTGCCAGCAGGAAGGGGGGACTAGAGGCCTACAATGAGCAGTTCTTC
j_call: TRBJ2-5; v_call: TRBV6-5; d_call: TRBD1; clone_size: few; cdr3_aa: CASSRTGLWETQYF; cdr3_nt: TGTGCCAGCAGTAGGACAGGCCTCTGGGAGACCCAGTACTTC
j_call: TRBJ2-5; v_call: TRBV5-1; d_call: .; clone_size: few; cdr3_aa: CASSLVQGEAQYF; cdr3_nt: TGCGCCAGCAGCTTGGTTCAGGGTGAGGCCCAGTACTTC
j_call: TRBJ2-3; v_call: TRBV28; d_call: TRBD2; clone_size: few; cdr3_aa: CASSLPPSGVSTDTQYF; cdr3_nt: TGTGCCAGCAGTTTACCCCCTAGCGGGGTTAGCACAGATACGCAGTATTTT
j_call: TRBJ1-1; v_call: TRBV5-4; d_call: TRBD1; clone_size: once; cdr3_aa: CASSTPGQDTEAFF; cdr3_nt: TGTGCCAGCAGCACACCGGGACAGGACACTGAAGCTTTCTTT
j_call: TRBJ2-2; v_call: TRBV4-2; d_call: .; clone_size: .; cdr3_aa: CASSQTPGVNGELFF; cdr3_nt: TGTGCCAGCAGCCAAACCCCAGGGGTTAACGGGGAGCTGTTTTTT
j_call: TRBJ1-2; v_call: TRBV20-1; d_call: .; clone_size: .; cdr3_aa: CSARENGYTF; cdr3_nt: TGCAGTGCTAGAGAAAACGGCTACACCTTC
j_call: TRBJ1-6; v_call: TRBV30; d_call: .; clone_size: few; cdr3_aa: CAWSGPGTYNSPLHF; cdr3_nt: TGTGCCTGGAGTGGGCCGGGGACATATAATTCACCCCTCCACTTT
j_call: TRBJ1-5; v_call: TRBV30; d_call: .; clone_size: few; cdr3_aa: CAWSGVPSSNQPQHF; cdr3_nt: TGTGCCTGGAGTGGGGTCCCCTCAAGCAATCAGCCCCAGCATTTT
j_call: TRBJ2-7; v_call: TRBV7-2; d_call: .; clone_size: few; cdr3_aa: CASSLGGLGASYEQYF; cdr3_nt: TGTGCCAGCAGCTTAGGCGGATTGGGAGCCTCCTACGAGCAGTACTTC
j_call: TRBJ2-5; v_call: TRBV6-6; d_call: TRBD1; clone_size: .; cdr3_aa: CASAPGTGGRETQYF; cdr3_nt: TGTGCCAGCGCCCCTGGGACAGGGGGGCGTGAGACCCAGTACTTC
j_call: TRBJ2-2; v_call: TRBV10-3; d_call: .; clone_size: once; cdr3_aa: CAISESRGDANTGELFF; cdr3_nt: TGTGCCATCAGTGAGTCGAGGGGGGATGCGAACACCGGGGAGCTGTTTTTT
j_call: TRBJ2-1; v_call: TRBV7-9; d_call: .; clone_size: few; cdr3_aa: CASSSQGRLIDEQFF; cdr3_nt: TGTGCCAGCAGCTCACAGGGGAGGCTTATCGATGAGCAGTTCTTC
j_call: TRBJ2-7; v_call: TRBV5-1; d_call: TRBD1; clone_size: .; cdr3_aa: CASSPRDSGSYEQYF; cdr3_nt: TGCGCCAGCAGCCCCCGGGACAGCGGCTCCTACGAGCAGTACTTC
j_call: TRBJ2-2; v_call: TRBV30; d_call: TRBD1; clone_size: few; cdr3_aa: CAWSVLGTGGTGELFF; cdr3_nt: TGTGCCTGGAGTGTACTCGGGACAGGGGGCACCGGGGAGCTGTTTTTT
j_call: TRBJ2-5; v_call: TRBV5-1; d_call: .; clone_size: few; cdr3_aa: CASSWGDIDLPETQYF; cdr3_nt: TGCGCCAGCAGCTGGGGGGACATCGACTTACCGGAGACCCAGTACTTC
j_call: TRBJ1-6; v_call: TRBV4-1; d_call: .; clone_size: .; cdr3_aa: CASSLIPTNSPLHF; cdr3_nt: TGCGCCAGCAGCCTTATTCCGACCAATTCACCCCTCCACTTT
j_call: TRBJ2-3; v_call: TRBV7-9; d_call: TRBD2; clone_size: .; cdr3_aa: CASSLSREVGTDTQYF; cdr3_nt: TGTGCCAGCAGCCTTTCTCGGGAGGTTGGGACAGATACGCAGTATTTT
j_call: TRBJ2-6; v_call: TRBV6-1; d_call: .; clone_size: few; cdr3_aa: CASHYSSGANVLTF; cdr3_nt: TGTGCCAGCCACTACTCAAGTGGGGCCAACGTCCTGACTTTC